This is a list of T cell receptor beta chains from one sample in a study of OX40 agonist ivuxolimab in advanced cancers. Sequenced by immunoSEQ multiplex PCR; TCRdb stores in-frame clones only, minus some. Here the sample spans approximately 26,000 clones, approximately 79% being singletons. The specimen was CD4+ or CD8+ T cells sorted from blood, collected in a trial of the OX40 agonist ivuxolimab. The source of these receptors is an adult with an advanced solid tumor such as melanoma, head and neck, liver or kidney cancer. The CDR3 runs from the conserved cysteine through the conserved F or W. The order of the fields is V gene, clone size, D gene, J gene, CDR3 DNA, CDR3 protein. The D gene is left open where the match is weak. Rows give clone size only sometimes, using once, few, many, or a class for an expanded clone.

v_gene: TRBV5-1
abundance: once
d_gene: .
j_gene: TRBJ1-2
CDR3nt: TGCGCCAGCAGCTTCACCTCCGGGCCCCAATATGGCTACACCTTC
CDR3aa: CASSFTSGPQYGYTF

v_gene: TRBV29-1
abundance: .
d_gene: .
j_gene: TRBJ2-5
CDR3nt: TGCAGCGTTGCCAGGTCGGAGGGAGAGACCCAGTACTTC
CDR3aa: CSVARSEGETQYF

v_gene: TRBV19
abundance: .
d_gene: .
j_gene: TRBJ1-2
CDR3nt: TGTGCCAGCAACGGGGACGGCTCCTATGGCTACACCTTC
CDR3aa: CASNGDGSYGYTF

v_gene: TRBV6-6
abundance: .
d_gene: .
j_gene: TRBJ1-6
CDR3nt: TGTGCCAGCAGTTCCGACACCAATTCACCCCTCCACTTT
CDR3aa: CASSSDTNSPLHF

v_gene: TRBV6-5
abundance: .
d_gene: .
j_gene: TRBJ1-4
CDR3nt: TGTGCCAGCAGTTACCTCGGAAGCAATGAAAAACTGTTTTTT
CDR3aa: CASSYLGSNEKLFF

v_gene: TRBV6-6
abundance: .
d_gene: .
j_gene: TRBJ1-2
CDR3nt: TGTGCCAGCAGTTACGACCTGGGGGTCCCGGGTGGCTACACCTTC
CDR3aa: CASSYDLGVPGGYTF

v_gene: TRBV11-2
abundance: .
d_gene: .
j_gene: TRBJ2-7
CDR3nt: TGTGCCAGCAGCCTGACCTGGGGCGAGCAGTACTTC
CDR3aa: CASSLTWGEQYF

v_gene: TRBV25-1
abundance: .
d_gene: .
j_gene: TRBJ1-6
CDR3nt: TGTGCCAGCAGTTTCAAATTTGGACAGTCGGCCCTCCACTTT
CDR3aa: CASSFKFGQSALHF

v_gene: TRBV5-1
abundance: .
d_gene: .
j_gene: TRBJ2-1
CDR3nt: TGCGCCAGCAGCTTGGCTCGGGGCGGGGGCGTTGAGCAGTTCTTC
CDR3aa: CASSLARGGGVEQFF

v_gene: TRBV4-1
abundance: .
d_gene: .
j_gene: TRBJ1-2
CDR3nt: TGCGCCAGCAGCCTTACCTTCGGACAGATTAACTATGGCTACACCTTC
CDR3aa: CASSLTFGQINYGYTF

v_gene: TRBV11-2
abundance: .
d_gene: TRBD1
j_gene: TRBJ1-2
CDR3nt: TGTGCCAGCAGCCCACAGGGGGCAGAGTATGGCTACACCTTC
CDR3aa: CASSPQGAEYGYTF

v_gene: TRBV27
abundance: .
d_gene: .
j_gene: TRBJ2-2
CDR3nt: TGTGCCAGCAGTTGGGGAGGGGGGGTTACCGGGGAGCTGTTTTTT
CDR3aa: CASSWGGGVTGELFF

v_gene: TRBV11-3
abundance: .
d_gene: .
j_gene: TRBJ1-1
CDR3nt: TGTGCCAGCAGCTCGGGAGGAGGGATGGCTTTCTTT
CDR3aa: CASSSGGGMAFF

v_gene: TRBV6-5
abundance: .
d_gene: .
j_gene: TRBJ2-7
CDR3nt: TGTGCCAGCAGTTACCGATTCTCCTACGAGCAGTACTTC
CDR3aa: CASSYRFSYEQYF

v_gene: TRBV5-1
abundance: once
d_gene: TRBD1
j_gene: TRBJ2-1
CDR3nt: TGCGCCAGCAGTTCCCGGACAGGGGACAATGAGCAGTTCTTC
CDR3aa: CASSSRTGDNEQFF

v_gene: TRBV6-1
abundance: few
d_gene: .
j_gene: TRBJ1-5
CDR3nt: TGTGCCAGCAGTGAAGGTTTACGGCAGCCCCAGCATTTT
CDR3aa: CASSEGLRQPQHF

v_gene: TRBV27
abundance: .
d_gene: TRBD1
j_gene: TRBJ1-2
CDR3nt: TGTGCCAGTAATAGCACGGGACAGGGGGCGTGTGGCTACACCTTC
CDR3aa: CASNSTGQGACGYTF

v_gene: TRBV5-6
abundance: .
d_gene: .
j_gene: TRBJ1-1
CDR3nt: TGTGCCAGCAGCTTCGCCAGGGTGAACACTGAAGCTTTCTTT
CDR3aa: CASSFARVNTEAFF

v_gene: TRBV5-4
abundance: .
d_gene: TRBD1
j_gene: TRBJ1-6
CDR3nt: TGTGCCAGCAGCCTTGGGGACAGAGAGTATTCACCCCTCCACTTT
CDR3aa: CASSLGDREYSPLHF

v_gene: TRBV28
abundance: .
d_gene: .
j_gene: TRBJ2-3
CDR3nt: TGTGCCAGCAGATGGTCGGGGGGCCGTGAAGATACGCAGTATTTT
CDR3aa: CASRWSGGREDTQYF

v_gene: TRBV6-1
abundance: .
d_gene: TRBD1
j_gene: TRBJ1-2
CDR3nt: TGTGCCAGCAGTCCTGACAGGGGGAGTTTTGGCTACACCTTC
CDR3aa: CASSPDRGSFGYTF

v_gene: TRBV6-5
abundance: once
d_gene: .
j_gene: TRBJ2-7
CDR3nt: TGTGCCAGCTCAAGTACGTCCTACGAGCAGTACTTC
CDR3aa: CASSSTSYEQYF

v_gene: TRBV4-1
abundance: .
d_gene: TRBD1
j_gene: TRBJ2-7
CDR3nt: TGCGCCAGCAGCCAAGATTCCCGACAGGGCTCCTACGAGCAGTACTTC
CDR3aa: CASSQDSRQGSYEQYF

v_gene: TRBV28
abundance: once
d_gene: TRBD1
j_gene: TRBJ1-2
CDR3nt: TGTGCCAGCAGCCCAGGAGGGTCTCCGGGACAGGGCTATGGCTACACCTTC
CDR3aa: CASSPGGSPGQGYGYTF

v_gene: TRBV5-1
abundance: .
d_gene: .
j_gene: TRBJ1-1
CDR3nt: TGCGCCAGCAGGAACCAGGACGGGATGAACACTGAAGCTTTCTTT
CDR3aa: CASRNQDGMNTEAFF

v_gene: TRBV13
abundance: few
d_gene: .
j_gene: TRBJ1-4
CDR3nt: TGTGCCACGGGGGCGCGGGCTAATGAAAAACTGTTTTTT
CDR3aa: CATGARANEKLFF

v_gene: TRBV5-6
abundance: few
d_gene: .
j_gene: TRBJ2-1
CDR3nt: TGTGCCAGCAGCTTGGAGGGCAGGGTTTCCTACAATGAGCAGTTCTTC
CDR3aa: CASSLEGRVSYNEQFF

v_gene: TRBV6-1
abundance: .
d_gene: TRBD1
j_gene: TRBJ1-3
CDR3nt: TGTGCCAGCAGTGGGGGACAGGGTGGTACTGGAAACACCATATATTTT
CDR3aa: CASSGGQGGTGNTIYF

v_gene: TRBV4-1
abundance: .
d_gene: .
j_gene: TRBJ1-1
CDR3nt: TGCGCCAGCAGCCAACCGGGACTGTTGAACACTGAAGCTTTCTTT
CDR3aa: CASSQPGLLNTEAFF

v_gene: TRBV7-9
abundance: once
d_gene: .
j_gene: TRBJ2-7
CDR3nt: TGTGCCAGCAGCTCTTACTCAGCCTACGAGCAGTACTTC
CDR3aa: CASSSYSAYEQYF

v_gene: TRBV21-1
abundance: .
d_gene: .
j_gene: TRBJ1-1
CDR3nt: TGTGCCAGCAGCTCCCGTCGTCCCGTCCCACCCACTGAAGCTTTCTTT
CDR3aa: CASSSRRPVPPTEAFF

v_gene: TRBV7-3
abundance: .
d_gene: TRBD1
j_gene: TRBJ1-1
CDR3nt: TGTGCCAGCAGCCCCACAGGGGTTCCCCCCTCGAACACTGAAGCTTTCTTT
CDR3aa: CASSPTGVPPSNTEAFF

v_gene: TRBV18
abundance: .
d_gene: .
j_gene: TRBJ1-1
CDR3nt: TGTGCCAGCTCACCCTTACCCTCCTTGACAGGAGCGGCTTTCTTT
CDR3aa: CASSPLPSLTGAAFF

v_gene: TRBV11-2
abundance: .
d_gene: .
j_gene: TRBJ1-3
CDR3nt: TGTGCCAGCAGCCCGTGGGGCTCTGGAAACACCATATATTTT
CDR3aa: CASSPWGSGNTIYF

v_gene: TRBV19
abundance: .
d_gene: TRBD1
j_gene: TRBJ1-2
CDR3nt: TGTGCCAGTAGTAAGGACAGGGTCTATGGCTACACCTTC
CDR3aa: CASSKDRVYGYTF

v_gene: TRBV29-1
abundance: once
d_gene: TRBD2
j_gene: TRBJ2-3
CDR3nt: TGCAGCGTTGTCCCCCAAGATGGTCGGGGGGGCCTTACGCAGTATTTT
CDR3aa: CSVVPQDGRGGLTQYF

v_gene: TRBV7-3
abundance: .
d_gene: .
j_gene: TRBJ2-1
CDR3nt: TGTGCCAGCAGCTTGATGGAGGGCAATGAGCAGTTCTTC
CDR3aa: CASSLMEGNEQFF

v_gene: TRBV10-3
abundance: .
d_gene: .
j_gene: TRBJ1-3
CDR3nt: TGTGCCATCATTTCTACAGGAAACACCATATATTTT
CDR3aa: CAIISTGNTIYF

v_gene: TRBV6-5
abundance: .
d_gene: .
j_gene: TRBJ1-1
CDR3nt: TGTGCCAGCAGGGACTATCCCATTATGAACACTGAAGCTTTCTTT
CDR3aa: CASRDYPIMNTEAFF

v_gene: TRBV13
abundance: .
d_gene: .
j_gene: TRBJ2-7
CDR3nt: TGTGCCAGCAGCTTAGGGACAGCGGTAGTTGAGCAGTACTTC
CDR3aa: CASSLGTAVVEQYF

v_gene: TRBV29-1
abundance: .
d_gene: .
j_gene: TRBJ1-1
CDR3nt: TGCAGCGTTGAAAGGGTGGGGGGTGAAGCTTTCTTT
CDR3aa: CSVERVGGEAFF

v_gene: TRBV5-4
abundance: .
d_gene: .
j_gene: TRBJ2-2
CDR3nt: TGTGCCAGCAGCTTGGGTGGGACACTGAACACCGGGGAGCTGTTTTTT
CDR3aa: CASSLGGTLNTGELFF

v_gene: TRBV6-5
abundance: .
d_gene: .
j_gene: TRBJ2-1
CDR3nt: TGTGCCAGCTATGAGGGATCCTACAATGAGCAGTTCTTC
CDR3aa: CASYEGSYNEQFF

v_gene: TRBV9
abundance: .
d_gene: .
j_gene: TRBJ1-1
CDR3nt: TGTGCCAGCAGCGTAGGAGACACTGAAGCTTTCTTT
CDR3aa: CASSVGDTEAFF

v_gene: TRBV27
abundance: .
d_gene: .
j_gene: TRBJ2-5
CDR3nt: TGTGCCAGCAGTCCCCAGGGTACGGAGACCCAGTACTTC
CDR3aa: CASSPQGTETQYF

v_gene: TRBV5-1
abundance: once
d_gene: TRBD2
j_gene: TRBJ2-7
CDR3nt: TGCGCCAGCAGCTTGGCCCCGACTAGCGGGGGGTCTGAGCAGTACTTC
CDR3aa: CASSLAPTSGGSEQYF

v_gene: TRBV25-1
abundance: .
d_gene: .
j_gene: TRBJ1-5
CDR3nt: TGTGCCAGCAGTGCCGGCAGGGCGGGGAAGAATCAGCCCCAGCATTTT
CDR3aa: CASSAGRAGKNQPQHF

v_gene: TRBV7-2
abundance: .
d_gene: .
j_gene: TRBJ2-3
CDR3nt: TGTGCCAGCAGCTTAGCGCCCACCACAGATACGCAGTATTTT
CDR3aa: CASSLAPTTDTQYF

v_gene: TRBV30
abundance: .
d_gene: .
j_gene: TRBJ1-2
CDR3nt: TGTGCCTGGAGTGTACCGGCAGGGCGAGGCTACACCTTC
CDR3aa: CAWSVPAGRGYTF

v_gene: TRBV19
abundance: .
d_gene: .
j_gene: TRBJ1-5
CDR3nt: TGTGCCAGTACCCCTATCGGAGGGGGCAATCAGCCCCAGCATTTT
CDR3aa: CASTPIGGGNQPQHF

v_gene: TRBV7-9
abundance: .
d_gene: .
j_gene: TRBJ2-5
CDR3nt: TGTGCCAGCAGCTTAGCTAGCGGACAAGAGGCCCAGTACTTC
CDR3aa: CASSLASGQEAQYF

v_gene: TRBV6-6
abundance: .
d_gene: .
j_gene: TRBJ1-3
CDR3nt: TGTGCCAGCAGTTCCCCAGGGGCTTCCTCTGGAAACACCATATATTTT
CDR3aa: CASSSPGASSGNTIYF